This T cell receptor beta chain was profiled in a study of blood T cell repertoires in COVID-19. Looking at the study overall: PBMCs, B-cell-depleted T cells, or T cells were the source of the cDNA or gDNA that made up the material.

V gave up 7 bases and J gave up 0 bases; unmatched junction bases: 23. The CDR3 runs 22 residues. Germline loops: CDR1 SNHLY, CDR2 FYNNEI. Profiling relied on immunoSEQ multiplex PCR, and the TCRdb table lists in-frame clones only, not all of them. The table lists under 300,000 clones, roughly 86% of them singletons. The chain couples TRBV2 to TRBJ1-6; 8 bases match TRBD1. The source material was peripheral blood. This clonotype was sampled from a woman between 70 and 85 years old with active or convalescent COVID-19. CDR3 protein: CASTEGLGDRTLLSSYNSPLHF. As DNA, the CDR3 is TGTGCCAGCACCGAGGGATTAGGGGACAGGACCCTTTTAAGCTCCTATAATTCACCCCTCCACTTT.